This T cell receptor beta chain was recovered during a study of T-cell memory formation after mild COVID-19 (dated by TCRdb to the early 2020s). About the investigation overall: TCR sequence clusters from the two donors were largely donor specific. In a couple of donors, T-cell clones that expanded and contracted after mild COVID-19 were tracked by sequencing TCRalpha and TCRbeta repertoires over time. The cohort was made up of two young adult volunteers, one female and one male, who were previously healthy.

PBMCs were isolated by Ficoll-Paque density gradient centrifugation. This clonotype was picked up a small number of times. No antigen is known for it. The record has no base qualities; no much larger clone is one base away. What the authors observed across the whole study: Clones that contracted from day 15 to 85 showed balanced CD4/CD8 phenotypes, whereas a second wave of clones that expanded from day 15 to 37 leaned towards CD4+. Contracting CD4+ clones turned up mainly in the CM and EM memory subsets, whereas EMRA was where CD8+ clones were enriched. Only a couple of mild cases were covered in the study, and larger cohorts including severe cases with pre-infection samples were considered necessary. SARS-CoV-2 specificity was not confirmed for the second-wave clones peaking on day 37. Some responding clones were detected in pre-infection memory, which suggested that pre-existing cross-reactive memory T cells had joined the SARS-CoV-2 response.

These reads were obtained on an Illumina NovaSeq 6000. cDNA libraries for TCRalpha and TCRbeta were prepared by 5'RACE using constant-segment primers, with sample barcodes and unique molecular identifiers added. Trizol reagent was used to extract RNA from every sample. The libraries were amplified in two PCR steps, and the second step added a second sample barcode and Illumina TruSeq adapters. Sequencing of libraries was performed on an Illumina NovaSeq with 2 x 150 bp paired-end reads. Regarding the original processing steps: The reads were demultiplexed and collapsed into UMI-guided consensus sequences using migec v1.2.7. Using mixcr v2.1.11, the UMI consensuses were aligned to TRA and TRB V and J templates and assembled into clonotypes. A clonotype was counted as expanded or contracted only when both edgeR and NoisET called the clonotype significant, with the noise models trained on biological replicates. edgeR calls used a false discovery rate-adjusted p below 0.01 and a log2 fold-change threshold of 1. As an exploratory analysis of dynamics, max-normalized trajectories of the 1000 most abundant clonotypes were examined by PCA with hierarchical clustering. Each responding clone was given a CD4 or CD8 phenotype based on the CD4+ and CD8+ repertoires, which had been sequenced separately. TCRdb reprocessing: public reads trimmed at Q25 with fastp, clones called with MiXCR, in-frame beta chains kept. When rows share a CDR3 protein, they turn into one entry using the most common DNA and genes. TCRdb, not the original authors, processed these V and J calls. The sample data list more than 150,000 distinct CDR3 sequences, and about a fifth of these were observed just once. The ten largest clones take up around 23% of the sample.

The CDR3 spans 18 residues, from the cysteine through the phenylalanine. Just CDR3 DNA is preserved here, 54 bases in frame from base 1. From V the trimming removes 7 bases and from J it removes 1 base, while the gene matches leave 16 bases of the junction unaccounted for. The germline V gene specifies SGHVS as CDR1 and FQNEAQ as CDR2. This TCR came from an adult woman who had mild COVID-19 (a few samples of this study predate the infection). The sample titles of this study are shuffled in the database, so cell type and time point are left out; the donor was told from shared clones. Source material: PBMCs or a T cell subset sorted from them (not recorded which). The chain employs TRBV7-8 and TRBJ2-1; 7 junctional bases match TRBD1. CDR3 region: CASTVRGQDYLSYNEQFF. The nucleotide sequence is given as TGTGCCAGCACAGTACGAGGACAGGATTACCTATCCTACAATGAGCAGTTCTTC.